Reported below is one T cell receptor beta chain. This specimen belongs to a study of blood T cell repertoires in COVID-19. At the level of the study: PBMCs, B-cell-depleted T cells, or T cells were the source of the cDNA or gDNA that made up the material.

The assay was immunoSEQ multiplex PCR, and TCRdb's table has in-frame clones only and misses some. In the table there are more than 200,000 clones, 88% of which are singletons. Trimming took off 5 bases at V and 4 bases at J, with 9 bases between the two ends. The germline V gene has CDR1 LNHNV and CDR2 YYDKDF (reference sequence). This CDR3 has 12 residues. This sequence joins TRBV15 and TRBJ2-7, with D perhaps matching TRBD1 (6 bases). Sample: peripheral blood. This receptor was taken from a man between 65 and 79 years old with acute or convalescent COVID-19. The CDR3 sequence is CATSVQGYEQYF. The CDR3 DNA sequence: TGTGCCACCAGCGTGCAGGGGTACGAGCAGTACTTC.